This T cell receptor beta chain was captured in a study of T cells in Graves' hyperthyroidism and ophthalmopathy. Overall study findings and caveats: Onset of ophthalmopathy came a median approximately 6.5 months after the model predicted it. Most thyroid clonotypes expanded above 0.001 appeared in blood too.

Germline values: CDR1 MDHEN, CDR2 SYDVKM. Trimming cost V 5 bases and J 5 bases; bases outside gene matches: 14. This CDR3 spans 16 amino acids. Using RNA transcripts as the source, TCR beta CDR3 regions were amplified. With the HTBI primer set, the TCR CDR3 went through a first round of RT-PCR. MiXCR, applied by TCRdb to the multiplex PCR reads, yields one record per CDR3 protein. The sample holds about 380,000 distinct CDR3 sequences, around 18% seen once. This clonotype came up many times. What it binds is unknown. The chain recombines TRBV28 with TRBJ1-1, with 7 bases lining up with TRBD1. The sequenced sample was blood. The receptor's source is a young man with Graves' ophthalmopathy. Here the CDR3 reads CASSPVTGYLGTEAFF. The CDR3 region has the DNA TGTGCCAGCAGTCCCGTGACAGGGTATCTAGGAACTGAAGCTTTCTTT.